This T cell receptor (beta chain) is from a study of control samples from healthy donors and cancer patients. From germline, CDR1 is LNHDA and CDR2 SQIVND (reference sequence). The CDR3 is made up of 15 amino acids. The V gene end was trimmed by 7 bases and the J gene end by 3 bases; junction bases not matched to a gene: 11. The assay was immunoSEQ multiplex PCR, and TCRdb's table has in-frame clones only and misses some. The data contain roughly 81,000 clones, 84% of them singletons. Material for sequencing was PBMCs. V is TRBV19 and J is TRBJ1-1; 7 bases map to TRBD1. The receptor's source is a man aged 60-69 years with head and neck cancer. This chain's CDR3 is CASTPGGVRDTEAFF. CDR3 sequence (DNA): TGTGCCAGTACCCCAGGGGGGGTAAGGGACACTGAAGCTTTCTTT.